These T cell receptor beta chains were read from a single sample in a study of T cell responses to AZD1222 COVID-19 vaccine. Repertoires were generated with immunoSEQ multiplex PCR, while TCRdb's copy carries only in-frame clones and drops some. The sample lists 130,000 to 150,000 clones, roughly 90% seen once, with 2.5% to 3.5% in the top ten. The specimen was peripheral blood, collected on day 0 of AZD1222 vaccination. All receptors come from an adult in good health. CDR3s include the opening cysteine and the closing phenylalanine or tryptophan. D genes are given only for firm matches. The listing skips clone size in some rows; elsewhere it reads once, few, many or a size class.

TRBJ1-5 | NA | NA | TRBV19 | TGTGCCAGTAGTATGGGGGCAGGGCGACAGCCCCAGCATTTT | CASSMGAGRQPQHF
TRBJ2-1 | NA | NA | TRBV4-1 | TGCGCCAGCAGCCAGTCTGTTACAGACGATGAGCAGTTCTTC | CASSQSVTDDEQFF
TRBJ2-3 | NA | NA | TRBV9 | TGTGCCAGCAGCACCTCTCGCCCGAAGGGAGATACGCAGTATTTT | CASSTSRPKGDTQYF
TRBJ2-3 | TRBD2 | NA | TRBV7-9 | TGTGCCAGCACCCCTCCCCCCCTAGCGGCAGATACGCAGTATTTT | CASTPPPLAADTQYF
TRBJ1-4 | NA | NA | TRBV7-9 | TGTGCCAGCAGCTTAGTCCCGACAACTAATGAAAAACTGTTTTTT | CASSLVPTTNEKLFF
TRBJ1-5 | NA | NA | TRBV7-2 | TGTGCCAGCAGCTTGGGGGCAGGGATTAGCAATCAGCCCCAGCATTTT | CASSLGAGISNQPQHF
TRBJ1-5 | TRBD1 | few | TRBV5-1 | TGCGCCAGCAGCCTAACAGGGGGTGGGCAGCCCCAGCATTTT | CASSLTGGGQPQHF
TRBJ1-1 | NA | NA | TRBV19 | TGTGCCAGTAGTGAAGGGCGGTCGACTGAAGCTTTCTTT | CASSEGRSTEAFF
TRBJ2-7 | TRBD2 | NA | TRBV29-1 | TGCAGCGTTGAAGATAGACTAGCGGAGAGCTCCTACGAGCAGTACTTC | CSVEDRLAESSYEQYF
TRBJ1-3 | TRBD1 | NA | TRBV30 | TGTGCCTGGGGGTTCCCACCTACAGGGGGTGGAAACACCATATATTTT | CAWGFPPTGGGNTIYF
TRBJ1-2 | NA | NA | TRBV25-1 | TGTGCCAGGGGAAGACAGGACATACCGTATAGCTACACCTTC | CARGRQDIPYSYTF
TRBJ2-7 | NA | NA | TRBV29-1 | TGCAGCGTCAAAACCCCCGGGGTCGGAAGCGAGCAGTACTTC | CSVKTPGVGSEQYF
TRBJ2-2 | NA | NA | TRBV4-1 | TGCGCCAGCAGCCAAGAGGGGGAAGGCGGGGAGCTGTTTTTT | CASSQEGEGGELFF
TRBJ1-3 | NA | NA | TRBV7-2 | TGTGCCAGCAGCTTAGTCAGCAGGGTGGGCTCTGGAAACACCATATATTTT | CASSLVSRVGSGNTIYF
TRBJ2-7 | TRBD1 | NA | TRBV11-3 | TGTGCCAGCAGCCAAGCAGGGGGCGGCTCCTACGAGCAGTACTTC | CASSQAGGGSYEQYF
TRBJ1-1 | NA | once | TRBV28 | TGTGCCAGCAGTTTAACTCAGGGCGGGGCTTTCTTT | CASSLTQGGAFF
TRBJ1-4 | NA | NA | TRBV5-1 | TGCGCCAGCAGCTTGGGACAGTATAATGAAAAACTGTTTTTT | CASSLGQYNEKLFF
TRBJ1-6 | NA | NA | TRBV28 | TGTGCCAGCAGTTTCTGGGGCCCTAATAATTCACCCCTCCACTTT | CASSFWGPNNSPLHF
TRBJ2-3 | NA | NA | TRBV5-1 | TGCGCCAGCAGCCCACTAGGGAGCACAGATACGCAGTATTTT | CASSPLGSTDTQYF
TRBJ1-1 | TRBD1 | NA | TRBV19 | TGTGCCAGTAGTCGACAGGGTCACACTGAAGCTTTCTTT | CASSRQGHTEAFF
TRBJ1-2 | NA | NA | TRBV29-1 | TGCAGCGTTGCGGCGGCAGCCTATGGCTACACCTTC | CSVAAAAYGYTF
TRBJ2-3 | TRBD1 | NA | TRBV5-1 | TGCGCCAGCAGCTTGCAGGGGGCTGATAGCACAGATACGCAGTATTTT | CASSLQGADSTDTQYF
TRBJ2-1 | NA | NA | TRBV10-1 | TGCGCCAGCAGTGACCCCAGAGCTAGCCGCCTCGGCAATGAGCAGTTCTTC | CASSDPRASRLGNEQFF